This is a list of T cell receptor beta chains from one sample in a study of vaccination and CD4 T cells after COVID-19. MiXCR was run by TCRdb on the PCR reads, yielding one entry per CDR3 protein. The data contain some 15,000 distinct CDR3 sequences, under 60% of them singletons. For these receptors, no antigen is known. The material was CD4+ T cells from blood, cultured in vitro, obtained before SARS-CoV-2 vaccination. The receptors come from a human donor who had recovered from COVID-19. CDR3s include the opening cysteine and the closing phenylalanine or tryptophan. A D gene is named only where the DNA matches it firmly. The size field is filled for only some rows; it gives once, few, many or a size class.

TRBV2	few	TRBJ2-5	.	CASSDSETQYF	TGTGCCAGCAGTGATTCCGAGACCCAGTACTTC
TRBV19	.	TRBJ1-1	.	CASSSDLGGRAFF	TGTGCCAGTAGTTCAGACTTGGGAGGGCGGGCTTTCTTT
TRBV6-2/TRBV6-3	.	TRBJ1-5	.	CASRSVGLQPQHF	TGTGCCAGCAGATCAGTCGGTTTGCAGCCCCAGCATTTT
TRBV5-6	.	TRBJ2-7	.	CASSYRYEQYF	TGTGCCAGCAGCTACAGGTACGAGCAGTACTTC
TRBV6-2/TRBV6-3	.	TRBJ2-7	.	CASRRTSYYEQYF	TGTGCCAGCAGGAGGACTTCCTACTACGAGCAGTACTTC
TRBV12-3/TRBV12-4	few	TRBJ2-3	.	CASSLSADTQYF	TGTGCCAGCAGTTTATCGGCAGATACGCAGTATTTT
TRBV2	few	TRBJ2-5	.	CASSWDPSGETQYF	TGTGCCAGCAGCTGGGACCCCTCGGGGGAGACCCAGTACTTC
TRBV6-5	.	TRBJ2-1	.	CASSYRGNSYNEQFF	TGTGCCAGCAGTTATCGAGGGAACTCCTACAATGAGCAGTTCTTC
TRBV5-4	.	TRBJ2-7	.	CASSRRDKNYEQYF	TGTGCCAGCAGCCGCCGGGACAAAAACTACGAGCAGTACTTC
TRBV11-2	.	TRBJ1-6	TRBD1	CASSRRTGRNSPLHF	TGTGCCAGCAGCAGAAGGACAGGGCGTAATTCACCCCTCCACTTT
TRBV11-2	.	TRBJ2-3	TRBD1	CASSLLGWGQGVKDTQYF	TGTGCCAGCAGCTTACTGGGGTGGGGCCAGGGGGTCAAAGATACGCAGTATTTT
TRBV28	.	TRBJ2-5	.	CASRGHSGLGQETQYF	TGTGCCAGCAGAGGCCATTCAGGGCTCGGGCAAGAGACCCAGTACTTC
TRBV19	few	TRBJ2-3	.	CASSMVGRQSTDTQYF	TGTGCCAGTAGTATGGTTGGGAGACAAAGCACAGATACGCAGTATTTT
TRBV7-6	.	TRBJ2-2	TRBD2	CASSRSGSPGELFF	TGTGCCAGCAGCCGTAGCGGGAGTCCCGGGGAGCTGTTTTTT
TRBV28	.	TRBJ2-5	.	CASSSGQLQETQYF	TGTGCCAGCAGTTCCGGACAGTTACAAGAGACCCAGTACTTC
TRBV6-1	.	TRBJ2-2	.	CASTLAQGRNTGELFF	TGTGCCAGCACCTTGGCGCAGGGAAGGAACACCGGGGAGCTGTTTTTT